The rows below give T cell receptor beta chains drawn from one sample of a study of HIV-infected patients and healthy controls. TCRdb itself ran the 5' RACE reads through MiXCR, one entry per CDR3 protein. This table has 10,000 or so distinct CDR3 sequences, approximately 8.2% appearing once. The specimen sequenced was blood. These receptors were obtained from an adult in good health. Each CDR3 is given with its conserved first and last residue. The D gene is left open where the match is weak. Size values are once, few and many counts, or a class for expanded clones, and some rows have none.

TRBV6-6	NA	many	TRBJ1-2	TGTGCCAGCAGAACTACGAGGAACTATGGCTACACCTTC	CASRTTRNYGYTF
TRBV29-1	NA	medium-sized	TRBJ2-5	TGCAGCGTTCAGGACTACCCCCAAGAGACCCAGTACTTC	CSVQDYPQETQYF
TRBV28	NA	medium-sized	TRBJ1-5	TGTGCCAGCAGGGTGGGGCTGTCTGCCTTCAATCAGCCCCAGCATTTT	CASRVGLSAFNQPQHF
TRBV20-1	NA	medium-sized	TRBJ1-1	TGCAGTGCTAGAGATCGGGGGGGGGCGAACACTGAAGCTTTCTTT	CSARDRGGANTEAFF
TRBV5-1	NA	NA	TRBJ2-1	TGCGCCAGCAGCTTGGGAGAGAAAACCAATGAGCAGTTCTTC	CASSLGEKTNEQFF
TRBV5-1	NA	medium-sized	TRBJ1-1	TGCGCCAGCAGCTTGATGGGCATGAACACTGAAGCTTTCTTT	CASSLMGMNTEAFF
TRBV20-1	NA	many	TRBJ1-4	TGCAGTGCCCCTTTGACAGGCCAAAATGAAAAACTGTTTTTT	CSAPLTGQNEKLFF
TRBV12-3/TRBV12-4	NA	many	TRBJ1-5	TGTGCCAGCACTGGGGACACGAATCAGCCCCAGCATTTT	CASTGDTNQPQHF
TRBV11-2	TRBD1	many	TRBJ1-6	TGTGCCAGCAGCTCTCCCGACAGGGGGCGTTATTCACCCCTCCACTTT	CASSSPDRGRYSPLHF
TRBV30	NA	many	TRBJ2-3	TGTGCCTGGAGCACCCGAAGAAGCACAGATACGCAGTATTTT	CAWSTRRSTDTQYF
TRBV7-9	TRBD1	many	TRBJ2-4	TGTGCCAGCAGCTTATGGGGGACAGAGAAAAACATTCAGTACTTC	CASSLWGTEKNIQYF
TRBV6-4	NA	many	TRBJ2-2	TGTGCCAGCAGTGACTCGGGTGAAACCGGGGAGCTGTTTTTT	CASSDSGETGELFF
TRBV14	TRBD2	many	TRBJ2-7	TGTGCCAGCACGCCGGGACTAGCGGGGGCCTACGAGCAGTACTTC	CASTPGLAGAYEQYF
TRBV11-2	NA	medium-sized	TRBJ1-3	TGTGCCAGCAGTTCGAGGGTCATAGCAAACACCATATATTTT	CASSSRVIANTIYF
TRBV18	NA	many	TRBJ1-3	TGTGCCAGCTCACCGGTACCGGCAGGGGCAGCTGGAAACACCATATATTTT	CASSPVPAGAAGNTIYF
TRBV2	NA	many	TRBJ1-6	TGTGCCAGCAGTATCAGACGGACTAACTCCTATAATTCACCCCTCCACTTT	CASSIRRTNSYNSPLHF
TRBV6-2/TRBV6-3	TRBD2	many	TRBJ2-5	TGTGCCAGCAGATCCAGCGGGGGGGCCGTACAAGAGACCCAGTACTTC	CASRSSGGAVQETQYF
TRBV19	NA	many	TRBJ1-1	TGTGCCAGTAGGGGATTCTTCGGGGGGCAATCCCGAGGCGCTGAAGCTTTCTTT	CASRGFFGGQSRGAEAFF
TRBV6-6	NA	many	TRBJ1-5	TGTGCCAGCAGAGAAGGACCCCTTGGCAATCAGCCCCAGCATTTT	CASREGPLGNQPQHF
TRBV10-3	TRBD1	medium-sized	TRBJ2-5	TGTGCCACGGGACAGGGGGAAGAGACCCAGTACTTC	CATGQGEETQYF
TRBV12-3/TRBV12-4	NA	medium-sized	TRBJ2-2	TGTGCCAGCAGTCAGGGTACCGGGGAGCTGTTTTTT	CASSQGTGELFF
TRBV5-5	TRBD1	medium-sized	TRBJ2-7	TGTGCCAGCAGCTCCACCCTATCCGGGACAGGGGGAATCTACGAGCAGTACTTC	CASSSTLSGTGGIYEQYF
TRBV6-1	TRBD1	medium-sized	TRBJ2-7	TGTGCCAGCAGTCTAAGGGAGGGACAGGGCTACGAGCAGTACTTC	CASSLREGQGYEQYF
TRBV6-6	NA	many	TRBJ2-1	TGTGCCAGCAGTTACTCCGCCGGTAGGTCCTACAATGAGCAGTTCTTC	CASSYSAGRSYNEQFF
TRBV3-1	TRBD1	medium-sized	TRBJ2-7	TGTGCCAGCAGCCGTGCGGGACAGGGCTACGAGCAGTACTTC	CASSRAGQGYEQYF
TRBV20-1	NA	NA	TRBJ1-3	TGCAGTGCTGGCCGGGAGTCCGGAAACACCATATATTTT	CSAGRESGNTIYF
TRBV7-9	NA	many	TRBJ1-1	TGTGCCAGCAGCTCAAGGACAGCCCTGAACACTGAAGCTTTCTTT	CASSSRTALNTEAFF
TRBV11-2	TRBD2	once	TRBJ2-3	TGTGCCAGCAGCTTACATCTTACTAGCGGAGGCACAGATACGCAGTATTTT	CASSLHLTSGGTDTQYF
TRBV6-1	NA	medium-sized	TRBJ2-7	TGTGCCAGCAGTGAAAGGGCGGGGAGCTCCTACGAGCAGTACTTC	CASSERAGSSYEQYF
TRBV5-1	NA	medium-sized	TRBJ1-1	TGCGCCAGCAGCTTGCGTCAACAGAACACTGAAGCTTTCTTT	CASSLRQQNTEAFF
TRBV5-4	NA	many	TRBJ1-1	TGTGCCAGCAGCTTGGCCGGACAGCGGGTGGGGAACACTGAAGCTTTCTTT	CASSLAGQRVGNTEAFF
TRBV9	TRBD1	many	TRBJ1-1	TGTGCCAGCAGCGCATTGACAGGGATCCGTGCCACTGAAGCTTTCTTT	CASSALTGIRATEAFF
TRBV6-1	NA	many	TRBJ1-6	TGTGCCAGCAGTGAATCCCAAGGCGGAGGTTCACCCCTCCACTTT	CASSESQGGGSPLHF
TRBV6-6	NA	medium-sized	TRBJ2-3	TGTGCCAGCAGCCCCCTCGCCGGGTCAGATACGCAGTATTTT	CASSPLAGSDTQYF
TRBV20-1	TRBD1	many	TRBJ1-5	TGCAGTGCGCCCATCCCCGGGACAGGGCACAATCAGCCCCAGCATTTT	CSAPIPGTGHNQPQHF
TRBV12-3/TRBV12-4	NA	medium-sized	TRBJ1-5	TGTGCCAGCAGCCCCGGCACAGTCAATCAGCCCCAGCATTTT	CASSPGTVNQPQHF
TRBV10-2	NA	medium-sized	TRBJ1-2	TGCGCCAGCGGGGGGGAGATCTATGGCTACACCTTC	CASGGEIYGYTF
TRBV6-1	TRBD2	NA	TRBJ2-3	TGTGCCAGCCAACTAGCGGGGGGCACAGATACGCAGTATTTT	CASQLAGGTDTQYF
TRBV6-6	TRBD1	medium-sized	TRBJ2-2	TGTGCCAGCAGAAGACCGGGACAGGGGACCGGGGAGCTGTTTTTT	CASRRPGQGTGELFF
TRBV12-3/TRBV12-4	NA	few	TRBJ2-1	TGTGCCAGCACCAAACAAGGACGTACCTACAATGAGCAGTTCTTC	CASTKQGRTYNEQFF
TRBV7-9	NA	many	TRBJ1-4	TGTGCCAGCAGCCGAGGAAAGGGGGTTAATGAAAAACTGTTTTTT	CASSRGKGVNEKLFF